This passage covers 30 T cell receptor beta chains from one sample sequenced in a study of tumor-infiltrating lymphocytes in primary liver carcinoma (dated by TCRdb to about 2017). Without any cell sorting, total RNA and DNA were extracted together from about 19-30 mg of bulk tissue using the AllPrep DNA/RNA mini kit. The sequencer was an Illumina HiSeq 2500. Starting from 500 to 650 ng total RNA, TCRbeta-specific cDNA was produced by reverse transcription with a constant-region primer and ProtoScript II reverse transcriptase. TCRbeta libraries were built with three nested multiplex PCR rounds, a slightly modified ARM-PCR procedure. Multiplex TRBV1-TRBV30 forward primers and a Cbeta reverse primer were used in the first two PCR rounds, each of which was run for about 10 cycles. TCRdb trimmed the raw reads at Q25, called clones with MiXCR and kept productive beta chains. Records with the same CDR3 protein are collapsed into one entry carrying the most frequent genes and DNA. The sample contains more than 95,000 distinct CDR3 sequences, 60% to 80% of them found a single time. The top ten hold 7.5% to 9% of the sample.

Specimen: liver tumor tissue from sampling region 3. The cell subset or site label on this specimen signifies: tumor region T3, left-lateral pole. The receptor source for this set is an older woman with primary liver carcinoma and hepatitis B virus infection.

Of note for this clonotype: One base away lies a much larger clone, so this may be a sequencing read error. The chain carries TRBV30 and TRBJ2-3; 10 bases are a match to TRBD2. CDR3 length: 15 residues. Germline V gene lookup returns CDR1 GTSNPN and CDR2 SVGIG (reference sequence). This chain's CDR3 is CVWSVAGGHTDTQYF. For the CDR3, the DNA is TGTGTCTGGAGTGTAGCGGGAGGACACACAGATACGCAGTATTTT. Complete variable domain (other parts from reference TRBV30 and TRBJ2-3): SQTIHQWPATLVQPVGSPLSLECTVEGTSNPNLYWYRQAAGRGLQLLFYSVGIGQISSEVPQNLSASRPQDRQFILSSKKLLLSDSGFYLCVWSVAGGHTDTQYFGPGTRLTVL.

J is TRBJ2-2 and V is TRBV5-1, with D unresolved. Trimming removed 7 bases from V and 4 bases from J, with 8 bases in between. The germline gives CDR1 SGHRS, CDR2 YFSETQ. This CDR3 spans 12 amino acids. The CDR3 nucleotides read TGCGCCAGCGGTTATAGCACCGGGGAGCTGTTTTTT. This gives the protein CASGYSTGELFF.

This clonotype came up a few times. A clone one base away is much larger, so this may be a read error. V gene TRBV6-2 or TRBV6-3 combines with J gene TRBJ2-7; tentative D call: TRBD2 (5 bases). Germline V gene sequence: CDR1 MNHEY, CDR2 SVGEGT. The CDR3 is 11 residues long. CDR3 residues: CVSRTEGKQYF. CDR3 sequence (DNA): TGTGTCAGCAGAACAGAGGGTAAGCAGTACTTC.

Points on this clonotype: One end of the junction fails to match germline, which may point to a read error. The J gene is TRBJ2-3, the V gene TRBV24-1, with 9 bases identical to TRBD2. This CDR3 contains 16 residues. Germline assignment: CDR1 KGHDR and CDR2 SFDVKD. The CDR3 nucleotides read TGTGCCACCAGTGGGGCGGGAGGGGGAGGCACAGATACGCGGTATTTT. As protein: CATSGAGGGGTDTRYF.

Turning to this clonotype: Mismatch with germline at one junction end may stem from a read error. This chain joins TRBV6-4 and TRBJ2-3, with D maybe TRBD1 (6 bases). The CDR3 contains 15 residues. Germline V CDR1 and CDR2: MRHNA, SNTAGT. CDR3 nucleotide sequence: TGTGCTAGCACTGACTCGAGGACAGACATCGATACGCAGTATTTT. Amino acid sequence: CASTDSRTDIDTQYF.

The table lists this clonotype with many counts. The CDR3 coding sequence is TGTGCCAGCAGCTTACCTGGGATGGCAGATACGCAGTATTTT. Amino acids: CASSLPGMADTQYF. This chain uses TRBV7-9 with TRBJ2-3; the D is unclear. With 2 bases removed from V and 4 bases from J, the gap between germline ends came to 10 bases. Per germline, CDR1 SEHNR and CDR2 FQNEAQ (reference sequence). The CDR3 is 14 amino acids.

The sample holds many counts of this clonotype. The chain couples TRBV5-1 to TRBJ2-3; D unresolved. V was cut by 0 bases and J by 4 bases, with 21 bases left in between. This CDR3 comprises 18 residues. Germline CDR1 and CDR2: SGHRS and YFSETQ. CDR3 protein: CASSLGTTSKSGADTQYF. The CDR3 nucleotides read TGCGCCAGCAGCTTGGGTACCACATCTAAATCGGGTGCAGATACGCAGTATTTT.

About this clonotype itself: Its ends do not fully match the called genes, so a read error is possible. The chain recombines TRBV29-1 with TRBJ1-2; D not resolved. The CDR3 extends over 12 amino acids. Germline CDR1 is SQVTM and CDR2 is ANQGSEA. CDR3 DNA sequence: TGCAACGTTGACGGAGGCCCATATGGCCACACCTTC. The encoded protein is CNVDGGPYGHTF.

There are a few counts of this clonotype. A read error may explain this, as a much larger clone is one base away. The rearrangement joins TRBV10-3 to TRBJ1-1, with D tentatively TRBD1 (6 bases). This CDR3 is built from 13 residues. Germline V gene data show CDR1 as ENHRY and CDR2 as SYGVKD. CDR3 nucleotides: TGTGCCATCAGGGACAGATTGAACACTGATGCTTTCTTT. Translating it yields CAIRDRLNTDAFF.

This clonotype showed up just a few times. The rearrangement links TRBV6-4 to TRBJ2-1, with a tentative D call TRBD2 (6 bases). Trimming shortened V by 7 bases and J by 7 bases, and 20 bases separated the two germline ends. The CDR3 sequence is 15 residues long. Germline values: CDR1 MRHNA, CDR2 SNTAGT. CDR3 DNA: TGTGCCAGCAAATCCGGCCCTAGCGAGGGAAATGAGCAGTTCTTC. Residues: CASKSGPSEGNEQFF.

This chain links TRBV2 with TRBJ2-2; D is unresolved. This CDR3 region has 13 residues. The V end was cut by 11 bases, the J end by 0 bases, with 10 bases between. CDR1 is SNHLY and CDR2 is FYNNEI in the germline V gene. The CDR3 coding sequence is TGTGCCGGCGCGTATGCGAACACCGGGGAGCTGTTTTTT. This codes for CAGAYANTGELFF.

This clonotype was seen repeatedly, ten times or more. The chain joins TRBV7-9 to TRBJ1-1; the D is unclear. V lost 2 bases and J lost 3, with 7 bases in between. This CDR3 comprises 13 residues. Germline CDR1 is SEHNR and CDR2 is FQNEAQ (reference sequence). The CDR3 sequence: CASSLQQDTEAFF. The CDR3 coding sequence is TGTGCCAGCAGCTTACAGCAGGACACTGAAGCTTTCTTT. The whole variable domain, remainder taken from reference TRBV7-9 and TRBJ1-1, is DTGVSQNPRHKITKRGQNVTFRCDPISEHNRLYWYRQTLGQGPEFLTYFQNEAQLEKSRLLSDRFSAERPKGSFSTLEIQRTEQGDSAMYLCASSLQQDTEAFFGQGTRLTVV.

There are many counts of this clonotype. The V call is TRBV28, the J call TRBJ1-1, with D perhaps TRBD1 (6 bases). Trimming pared 6 bases from V and 1 base from J, leaving 12 bases between. Germline V gene lookup returns CDR1 MDHEN and CDR2 SYDVKM. CDR3 length: 14 amino acids. This CDR3 reads CASSRMTGNTEAFF. Written as DNA, the CDR3 is TGTGCCAGCAGCCGGATGACAGGGAACACTGAAGCTTTCTTT.

Notes on this clonotype: The conserved phenylalanine or tryptophan is not found at the CDR3 terminus, so this likely reflects a read error. The V gene is TRBV29-1, the J gene TRBJ1-4, with 7 positions matching TRBD1. The CDR3 length is 13 residues. Germline V CDR1 and CDR2: SQVTM, ANQGSEA. CDR3 sequence (DNA): TGCAGTGTCCGGACAGGTGGCGGCGAAAAACTGTTTATT. This gives the protein CSVRTGGGEKLFI.

As for this clonotype: Germline is not matched at one junction end, which may reflect a read error. The CDR3 spells CPSNLLLSNQPQHF. The CDR3 coding sequence is TGTCCCAGCAATTTACTGCTTTCCAATCAGCCCCAGCATTTT. The rearrangement uses TRBV2 and TRBJ1-5, with unresolved D. This CDR3 comprises 14 residues. Germline CDR1 SNHLY, CDR2 FYNNEI.

Many counts were recorded for this clonotype. The CDR3 region has the DNA TGTGCCAGCAGTTTACCTAGCGCGTTTACGCAGTATTTT. Its protein product is CASSLPSAFTQYF. The chain combines TRBV12-3 or TRBV12-4 with TRBJ2-3, with a possible D match to TRBD2 (6 bases). The CDR3 is 13 amino acids. With 2 bases removed from V and 8 bases from J, the gap between germline ends came to 11 bases.

With respect to this clonotype: A much larger clone is a single base away; this may be a read error. V and J are TRBV6-1 and TRBJ1-1; no clear D gene. Germline lookup yields CDR1 MNHNS and CDR2 SASEGT. This CDR3 is built from 15 residues. The V gene lost 1 base and the J gene lost 2 bases, with 11 bases spanning the gap. CDR3 in DNA: TGTGCCAGCAGTGAAGTAACCGGTTCCAACACTGAAGCTTTCTTT. Protein: CASSEVTGSNTEAFF.

The chain employs TRBV28 and TRBJ2-1, with D possibly matching TRBD2 (5 bases). The CDR3 covers 15 residues. The germline V and J ends were trimmed by 8 bases and 11 bases, with 25 bases remaining between them. CDR1 and CDR2 from the germline V gene are MDHEN and SYDVKM. CDR3 DNA: TGTGCCAGCCCCCCTTCGGAGGTTGCCCTGGATAAGCAGTTCTTC. Translating it yields CASPPSEVALDKQFF.

This clonotype has just one count. The chain links TRBV5-4 to TRBJ1-4; no firm D call. There are 15 residues in the CDR3. Per the germline V gene, CDR1 is SGHNT and CDR2 is YYREEE (reference sequence). Trimming left V 0 bases short and J 3 bases short, with 9 bases between. CDR3 in DNA: TGTGCCAGCAGCTTGGGTCGGGTATCTAATGAAAAACTGTTTTTT. Translated, it gives CASSLGRVSNEKLFF.

This clonotype was observed a single time. The CDR3 ends on some other residue instead of the conserved phenylalanine or tryptophan, so this is likely a read error. The CDR3 protein is CASSLPGQFTGELFY. DNA for the CDR3: TGCGCCAGCAGCTTGCCGGGGCAATTCACCGGGGAGCTGTTTTAT. The chain is built from TRBV5-1 and TRBJ2-2; D possibly matches TRBD1 or TRBD2 (5 bases each). The V end lost 1 base, the J end lost 4 bases, and 11 bases lay between the germline ends. Germline-derived CDR1 and CDR2 are SGHRS and YFSETQ. The CDR3 covers 15 residues.

The rearrangement links TRBV19 to TRBJ2-1, with 10 bases fitting TRBD2. Trimming took 5 bases from V and 4 from J; bases not matched to a gene: 5. The CDR3 contains 15 residues. From germline, CDR1 is LNHDA and CDR2 SQIVND (reference sequence). CDR3 loop: CASSVKRGGYNEQFF. The DNA for the CDR3 is TGTGCCAGTAGTGTAAAGCGGGGGGGGTACAATGAGCAGTTCTTC.

This clonotype has only one observation. A much larger clone lies one base from this, so it may be a read error. The chain uses TRBV12-3 or TRBV12-4 and TRBJ2-1; 9 bases align to TRBD2. This CDR3 spans 17 amino acids. Trimming at V came to 1 base and at J to 4 bases, leaving 8 bases not matched to a gene. The CDR3 region is CASSLGGASGIYNEQFF. In DNA, the CDR3 is TGTGCCAGCAGTTTAGGTGGGGCTAGCGGGATATACAATGAGCAGTTCTTC.

The V call is TRBV29-1, the J call TRBJ2-4, with D unclear. Deletions cut 7 bases from V and 5 bases from J, with 18 bases between. The germline gives CDR1 SQVTM, CDR2 ANQGSEA. The CDR3 covers 14 residues. In nucleotides, the CDR3 is TGCAGCGCAGCGAGCTCCATCTGGGAAAACATTCAGTACTTC. As protein: CSAASSIWENIQYF.

The J gene is TRBJ2-5, the V gene TRBV13, with 7 bases aligning to TRBD1. This CDR3 has 18 amino acids. From germline, CDR1 is PRHDT and CDR2 FYEKMQ (reference sequence). The V and J ends lost 4 bases and 3 bases, in that order; junction bases with no gene match: 17. CDR3 nucleotides: TGTGCCAGCAGCTCCGATCAGGACCGTCAGGGGGATAAAGAGACCCAGTACTTC. Its translation is CASSSDQDRQGDKETQYF.

Turning to this clonotype: The junction and the germline gene differ at one end; a read error may be behind it. The chain is built from TRBV4-2 and TRBJ2-7, with 8 positions matching TRBD2. CDR1 is LGHNA, CDR2 YNFKEQ, per germline. The CDR3 consists of 18 residues. CDR3 region: CASIQDPSREVGSYEQYF. CDR3 in DNA: TGTGCCAGCATCCAAGATCCGTCGCGGGAGGTGGGGTCCTACGAGCAGTACTTC.

With respect to this clonotype: This could be a read error, since a much larger clone is one nucleotide away. This sequence joins TRBV10-1 and TRBJ2-3; 7 bases match TRBD2. The CDR3 is made up of 15 amino acids. Trimming cost V 4 bases and J 0 bases; bases outside gene matches: 4. CDR1 and CDR2 (germline): WNHNN, SYGVQD (reference sequence). Here the CDR3 DNA reads TGCGCCAGCAGTGTCCCTAGCGGCAGCACAGATACGCAGTATTTT. It yields the protein CASSVPSGSTDTQYF.

As for this clonotype: This clone may be a read error of a much larger clone one base away. The chain combines TRBV14 with TRBJ1-4; D is unclear. The CDR3 loop spans 13 amino acids. Between the trimmed V and J ends, which lost 4 bases and 11 bases, there was a span of 14 bases. CDR1 is SGHDN, CDR2 FVKESK, per germline. Here the CDR3 reads CASSRGTDSKLFF. In DNA form, the CDR3 reads TGTGCCAGCAGCCGGGGAACGGACTCGAAACTGTTTTTT.

About this clonotype itself: A read error is likely, as this CDR3 ends without the conserved phenylalanine or tryptophan. The rearrangement joins TRBV6-5 to TRBJ1-6; TRBD1 matches at 8 bases. The J segment lost 9 bases and the V segment lost 6 bases, leaving 7 bases of the junction unmatched. Germline CDR1 MNHEY, CDR2 SVGAGI. This CDR3 has 14 amino acids. The CDR3 sequence: CASRIRDRPSPLHL. CDR3 DNA sequence: TGTGCCAGCAGGATTCGGGACAGGCCTTCACCCCTCCACCTT.

Turning to this clonotype: One junction end disagrees with the germline gene, perhaps due to a read error. The CDR3 bases are TGTACCAGCAGCCATTCAGGGGGAGGCACTGAAGCTTTCTTT. It yields the protein CTSSHSGGGTEAFF. The chain carries TRBV4-1 and TRBJ1-1; 7 bases align to TRBD1. Germline CDR1 is MGHRA and CDR2 is YSYEKL. The length of the CDR3 is 14 residues.

On this clonotype itself: One base away lies a much larger clone, so this may be a sequencing read error. The V and J genes are TRBV10-2 and TRBJ2-5; 9 bases are shared with TRBD2. Losses at the gene ends were 5 bases for V and 4 bases for J; bases not matched to a gene: 11. The germline V gene has CDR1 WSHSY and CDR2 SAAADI. The CDR3 spans 16 residues. CDR3 protein: CASSWTGTSIRETQYF. CDR3 DNA: TGCGCCAGCAGTTGGACCGGGACTAGCATACGAGAGACCCAGTACTTC.